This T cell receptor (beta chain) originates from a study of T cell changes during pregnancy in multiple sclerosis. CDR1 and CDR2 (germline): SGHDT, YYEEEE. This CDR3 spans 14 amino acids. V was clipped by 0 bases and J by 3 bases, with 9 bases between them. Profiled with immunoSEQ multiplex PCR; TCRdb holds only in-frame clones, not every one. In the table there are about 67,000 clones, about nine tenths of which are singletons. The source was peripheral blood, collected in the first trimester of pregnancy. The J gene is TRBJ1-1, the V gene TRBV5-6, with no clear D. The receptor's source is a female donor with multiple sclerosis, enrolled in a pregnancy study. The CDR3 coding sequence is TGTGCCAGCAGCTTGGGGCTTTTTTACACTGAAGCTTTCTTT. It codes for CASSLGLFYTEAFF.